Following are 23 T cell receptor beta chains from one sample sequenced in a study of post-analysis software for immune sequencing data. These receptors' targets are unknown. The authors incorporated unique molecular identifiers into the TCR beta cDNA libraries. TCRdb processed the PCR reads anew with MiXCR; each CDR3 protein has one entry. The repertoire consists of 150,000 to 200,000 distinct CDR3 sequences, with about 30% occurring once and the leading ten covering around 1.5%. Study-level results: Elevated frequency relative to controls characterized 4 or 5 TRBV segments in patients, TRBV5-6, TRBV5-1 and TRBV20-1 among them.

The specimen sequenced was blood. The receptors were gathered from a girl aged 10-17 years with multiple sclerosis.

The chain uses TRBV20-1 and TRBJ2-3; 16 bases map to TRBD2. Germline CDR1 reads DFQATT; CDR2 reads SNEGSKA (reference sequence). After removal of 4 bases from V and 6 bases from J, the junction contained 10 bases not matched to a gene. The CDR3 consists of 17 residues. The chain's CDR3 is CSATPVGTSGRVDTQYF. The DNA for the CDR3 is TGCAGTGCTACCCCTGTAGGGACTAGCGGGAGGGTCGATACGCAGTATTTT.

The V and J genes are TRBV9 and TRBJ1-2, with D hard to call. The V gene's germline CDR1 is SGDLS and CDR2 YYNGEE. The CDR3 has 13 amino acids. Trimming stripped 4 bases from V and 0 bases from J, with 7 bases between. This CDR3 is CASSPEPNYGYTF. The CDR3 nucleotides read TGTGCCAGCAGCCCAGAACCTAACTATGGCTACACCTTC.

About this clonotype: This clone may be a read error of a much larger clone one base away. The rearrangement uses TRBV18 and TRBJ2-7; D is unclear. This CDR3 is 12 amino acids long. The germline CDR1 and CDR2 sequences are KGHSH and LQKENI. The germline V and J ends were trimmed by 6 bases and 5 bases, with 11 bases remaining between them. The CDR3 spells CASSQYVDEQYF. In nucleotides, the CDR3 is TGTGCCAGCTCGCAATACGTGGACGAGCAGTACTTC. Combining the CDR3 with reference TRBV18 and TRBJ2-7 gives the whole variable domain NAGVMQNPRHLVRRRGQEARLRCSPMKGHSHVYWYRQLPEEGLKFMVYLQKENIIDESGMPKERFSAEFPKEGPSILRIQQVVRGDSAAYFCASSQYVDEQYFGPGTRLTVT.

On this clonotype itself: It may be a read error: a sequence one base away is much more abundant. The genes are TRBV3-1 and TRBJ2-1, with a tentative D call TRBD2 (6 bases). Germline V gives CDR1 LGHDT, CDR2 YNNKEL (reference sequence). Trimming removed 2 bases from V and 15 bases from J, with 11 bases in between. This CDR3 has 11 residues. CDR3 coding DNA: TGTGCCAGCAGCCAACGAAGACTAGGGTTCTTC. Protein: CASSQRRLGFF.

This clonotype was found many times. The chain uses TRBV4-1 and TRBJ2-1; D unclear. Trimming removed 0 bases from V and 10 bases from J, with 10 bases in between. The germline V gene has CDR1 MGHRA and CDR2 YSYEKL. The CDR3 is 13 residues long. DNA of the CDR3: TGCGCCAGCAGCCAAGAGACTGGCACCGAGCAGTTCTTC. It is translated as CASSQETGTEQFF.

This clonotype occurred many times. The gene calls are TRBV11-2 and TRBJ2-7; unclear D gene. The CDR3 totals 13 residues. The V and J ends lost 5 bases and 3 bases respectively, with 11 bases between them. Germline CDR1 is SGHAT and CDR2 is FQNNGV. CDR3 sequence: CASSQTRDYEQYF. The CDR3 DNA sequence: TGTGCCAGCAGCCAGACCCGAGACTACGAGCAGTACTTC.

The genes are TRBV11-2 and TRBJ2-1; D is ambiguous. Trimming took 5 bases from V and 0 from J, leaving 17 bases between them. From germline, CDR1 is SGHAT and CDR2 FQNNGV. CDR3 length: 17 residues. Written as DNA, the CDR3 is TGTGCCAGCAGCCCGGATCTTGCCTGGAGCTCCTACAATGAGCAGTTCTTC. This encodes CASSPDLAWSSYNEQFF. Together with reference TRBV11-2 and TRBJ2-1, the CDR3 gives the full variable domain: EAGVAQSPRYKIIEKRQSVAFWCNPISGHATLYWYQQILGQGPKLLIQFQNNGVVDDSQLPKDRFSAERLKGVDSTLKIQPAKLEDSAVYLCASSPDLAWSSYNEQFFGPGTRLTVL.

A few counts support this clonotype. Here the CDR3 DNA reads TGCGCCAGCAGCCATCGGGCTAGCGGAGGCGGGACAGATACGCAGTATTTT. Amino acids: CASSHRASGGGTDTQYF. The chain combines TRBV5-1 with TRBJ2-3; 7 bases fit TRBD2. V was clipped by 4 bases and J by 3 bases; unmatched bases: 14. The germline V gene encodes CDR1 SGHRS and CDR2 YFSETQ. This CDR3 region has 17 residues. The complete variable domain, with remaining parts taken from reference TRBV5-1 and TRBJ2-3, reads KAGVTQTPRYLIKTRGQQVTLSCSPISGHRSVSWYQQTPGQGLQFLFEYFSETQRNKGNFPGRFSGRQFSNSRSEMNVSTLELGDSALYLCASSHRASGGGTDTQYFGPGTRLTVL.

This clonotype was counted only a few times. The rearrangement uses TRBV6-5 and TRBJ2-3; 12 bases line up with TRBD2. This CDR3 comprises 15 residues. Losses at the gene ends were 6 bases for V and 6 bases for J; bases not matched to a gene: 7. Germline loops: CDR1 MNHEY, CDR2 SVGAGI. CDR3 DNA sequence: TGTGCCAGCAGCTTACTAGCGGGAGGTTCGGATACGCAGTATTTT. Translation: CASSLLAGGSDTQYF.

The chain links TRBV7-8 to TRBJ2-6; D is ambiguous. V lost 3 bases, J lost 1 base, and 7 bases lay in between. CDR3 length equals 15 residues. CDR1 and CDR2 (germline): SGHVS, FQNEAQ. CDR3 DNA: TGTGCCAGCAGCTTTTTTGGTTCTGGGGCCAACGTCCTGACTTTC. Amino acid sequence: CASSFFGSGANVLTF.

This clonotype has at least ten counts. The chain couples TRBV4-1 to TRBJ2-7; no clear D gene. The CDR3 loop spans 15 amino acids. Trimming shortened V by 0 bases and J by 3 bases, and 12 bases separated the two germline ends. Per the germline V gene, CDR1 is MGHRA and CDR2 is YSYEKL. Here the CDR3 DNA reads TGCGCCAGCAGCCAAGACAGGTACTCTAACTACGAGCAGTACTTC. This sequence encodes CASSQDRYSNYEQYF.

This clonotype occurred many times. The chain joins TRBV20-1 to TRBJ2-1; D remains unclear. V lost 5 bases to trimming and J lost 7 bases, with 18 bases between them. The CDR3 covers 14 residues. Germline V gene sequence: CDR1 DFQATT, CDR2 SNEGSKA (reference sequence). The CDR3: CSARGRTLLNEQFF. The CDR3 region has the DNA TGCAGTGCTCGCGGACGGACCCTCTTAAATGAGCAGTTCTTC.

The chain combines TRBV11-2 with TRBJ1-2, with 10 nucleotides matching TRBD1. Germline V CDR1 and CDR2: SGHAT, FQNNGV. The trim removed 2 bases at V and 3 bases at J, leaving 3 bases unmatched. The CDR3 loop spans 15 amino acids. The CDR3 here is CASSLTGTGDYGYTF. CDR3 bases: TGTGCCAGCAGCTTAACCGGGACAGGGGACTATGGCTACACCTTC. The full variable domain, completed using reference TRBV11-2 and TRBJ1-2, is EAGVAQSPRYKIIEKRQSVAFWCNPISGHATLYWYQQILGQGPKLLIQFQNNGVVDDSQLPKDRFSAERLKGVDSTLKIQPAKLEDSAVYLCASSLTGTGDYGYTFGSGTRLTVV.

The chain uses TRBV12-3 or TRBV12-4 and TRBJ1-2; TRBD1 matches at 8 bases. The CDR3 spans 15 residues. With 7 bases clipped from V and 4 bases from J, the junction kept 11 bases outside the gene matches. The CDR3 DNA follows: TGTGCCAGCAATATTGGGACAGGCCCCACCTATGGCTACACCTTC. Translation gives CASNIGTGPTYGYTF.

This clonotype was recorded at least ten times. The CDR3 is CASSLAVGVGYTF. The DNA for the CDR3 is TGTGCCAGCAGTTTAGCGGTGGGGGTTGGCTACACCTTC. The J gene is TRBJ1-2, the V gene TRBV12-3 or TRBV12-4; D might be TRBD1 (5 bases). V lost 0 bases and J 7 bases, leaving 9 bases between the germline ends. The CDR3 covers 13 residues.

This clonotype was detected many times. The CDR3 spells CASSEGGTSANEQFF. Here the CDR3 DNA reads TGCGCCAGCAGTGAGGGGGGGACTAGCGCCAATGAGCAGTTCTTC. V is TRBV10-1 and J is TRBJ2-1; the match to TRBD2 covers 10 bases. CDR3 size: 15 residues. Per germline, CDR1 WNHNN and CDR2 SYGVQD (reference sequence). The V segment lost 2 bases and the J segment 6 bases; nucleotides outside the gene matches: 4.

The chain couples TRBV19 to TRBJ2-4; D gene ambiguous. The length of the CDR3 is 15 residues. The germline CDR1 and CDR2 sequences are LNHDA and SQIVND (reference sequence). V gave up 0 bases and J gave up 3 bases, with 9 bases separating them. The CDR3 protein is CASSIDGANKNIQYF. DNA for the CDR3: TGTGCCAGTAGTATAGATGGAGCAAACAAAAACATTCAGTACTTC.

This clonotype was observed a few times. The chain combines TRBV5-1 with TRBJ2-7; 9 bases are shared with TRBD2. The CDR3 extends over 13 amino acids. Per germline, CDR1 SGHRS and CDR2 YFSETQ. V shed 4 bases and J 5 bases; nucleotides not matched to a gene: 4. CDR3 loop: CASSPSGKHEQYF. CDR3 coding DNA: TGCGCCAGCAGCCCTAGCGGGAAGCACGAGCAGTACTTC.

This clonotype showed up many times. The chain has TRBV7-9 and TRBJ2-3; D is unclear. V gave up 5 bases and J gave up 4 bases, with 10 bases separating them. CDR1 and CDR2 from the germline V gene are SEHNR and FQNEAQ (reference sequence). This CDR3 spans 13 amino acids. CDR3 in amino acids: CASSRSDADTQYF. Written as DNA, the CDR3 is TGTGCCAGCAGCCGCTCGGATGCAGATACGCAGTATTTT.

Many counts were recorded for this clonotype. V usage is TRBV28 and J usage is TRBJ2-4, with D perhaps TRBD2 (5 bases). The germline gives CDR1 MDHEN, CDR2 SYDVKM. The CDR3 spans 15 residues. Trimming stripped 5 bases from V and 0 bases from J, with 11 bases between. CDR3 region: CASSQPEVAKNIQYF. As DNA, the CDR3 is TGTGCCAGCAGTCAACCGGAGGTAGCCAAAAACATTCAGTACTTC.

The gene calls are TRBV4-2 and TRBJ2-3, with D perhaps TRBD2 (5 bases). Germline assignment: CDR1 LGHNA and CDR2 YNFKEQ. The CDR3 extends over 14 amino acids. The V end was cut by 0 bases, the J end by 6 bases, with 10 bases between. The CDR3 sequence is CASSQDGSVDTQYF. The CDR3, as DNA: TGTGCCAGCAGCCAAGATGGTAGCGTGGATACGCAGTATTTT.

This clonotype came up many times. J is TRBJ2-5 and V is TRBV12-3 or TRBV12-4; possibly TRBD2 for D (7 bases). Between the trimmed V and J ends, which lost 3 bases and 11 bases, there was a span of 19 bases. CDR3 length equals 14 residues. This CDR3 reads CASSFGGGEIRQYF. The CDR3 coding sequence is TGTGCCAGCAGTTTCGGCGGGGGCGAAATACGGCAGTACTTC.

This clonotype showed up many times. The genes are TRBV3-1 and TRBJ2-1, with 10 bases identical to TRBD2. The CDR3 totals 13 residues. Germline CDR1 LGHDT, CDR2 YNNKEL (reference sequence). V trimming: 11 bases; J trimming: 4 bases; junction bases outside the gene matches: 5. CDR3 protein: CAVGTSVYNEQFF. In DNA form, the CDR3 reads TGTGCCGTGGGGACTAGCGTATACAATGAGCAGTTCTTC.